The clone carrying this T cell receptor beta chain was seen only a few times. Its antigen remains unidentified. The data derive from a study of cytomegalovirus exposure and HLA in healthy donors. Primers included in the PCR were 60 Vbeta and 13 Jbeta primers. Assay used: immunoSEQ multiplex PCR; TCRdb lists only in-frame clones, some missing. The data hold 150,000 or so clones, with roughly 79% observed a single time. General study results and limits: Later, an analysis found that common viral pathogens appeared to be linked with several of the most significant clusters. When a later analysis was performed, an Asian-associated ancestry cluster reportedly had fewer N-insertions than the 666-donor mean. TCR beta V- and J-gene trimming was later associated with a missense DCLRE1C variant.

Trimming at V came to 6 bases and at J to 0 bases, leaving 4 bases not matched to a gene. This CDR3 region has 14 residues. The germline gives CDR1 WSHSY, CDR2 SAAADI. J is TRBJ2-7 and V is TRBV10-2; 8 bases match TRBD2. Sequenced input: PBMCs. This receptor was taken from a man aged 40-50 years in good health and CMV-seropositive. The DNA of the CDR3 is TGCGCCAGCAGGGGACTAGAGGACTCCTACGAGCAGTACTTC. Translating it yields CASRGLEDSYEQYF.